The clone carrying this T cell receptor beta chain appeared many times. Its antigen remains unknown. TCRdb processed the RACE reads anew with MiXCR; each CDR3 protein has one entry. The table has approximately 350,000 distinct CDR3 sequences, more than 5% seen once. These data are taken from a study of human T cells and chemical hapten exposure. The time point here: patch test 2, 6 weeks after DPC sensitization. Documented treatment: therapeutic diphenylcyclopropenone sensitization with weekly scalp DPC. The study's findings and limits: TCRs at high frequency, those above 1 in 1000, did not change with DPC sensitization.

This material consisted of whole blood, taken in connection with sensitization to the hapten diphenylcyclopropenone (DPC). The clonotype originates from a woman under 30 with alopecia areata. Some clones in this sample may be carry-over from other donors' samples.

The CDR3 sequence is CASSSLTLSQGGTEAFF. The CDR3 region has the DNA TGTGCCAGCAGCTCCCTAACCCTTTCTCAGGGGGGAACTGAAGCTTTCTTT. The chain links TRBV7-2 to TRBJ1-1, with 7 bases lining up with TRBD1. This CDR3 is built from 17 residues. Germline V gene lookup returns CDR1 SGHTA and CDR2 FQGNSA. The V and J ends lost 4 bases and 5 bases, in that order; junction bases with no gene match: 16.